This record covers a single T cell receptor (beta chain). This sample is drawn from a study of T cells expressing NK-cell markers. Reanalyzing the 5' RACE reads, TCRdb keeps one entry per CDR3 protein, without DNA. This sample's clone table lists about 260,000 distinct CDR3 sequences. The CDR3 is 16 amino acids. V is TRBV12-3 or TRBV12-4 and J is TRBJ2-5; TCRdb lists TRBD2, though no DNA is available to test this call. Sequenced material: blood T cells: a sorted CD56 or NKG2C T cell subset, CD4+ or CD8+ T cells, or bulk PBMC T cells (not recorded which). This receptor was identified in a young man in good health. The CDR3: CASSLWASGTQETQYF.